The 12 T cell receptor beta chains listed next were all sequenced from one sample in a study of blood T cell repertoires in COVID-19. Method: immunoSEQ multiplex PCR; TCRdb's copy keeps in-frame clones and lacks some. There are 110,000 or so clones in the sample; 87% occur only once, and roughly 8.2% lies in the top ten. Material: peripheral blood. The origin of the receptors is a human donor in a cohort sampled during active COVID-19.

This clone was seen once. The CDR3 loop is CASTFYSQGPYNEQFF. The CDR3 DNA reads TGTGCCAGCACCTTTTATTCACAGGGGCCCTACAATGAGCAGTTCTTC. V gene TRBV7-2 combines with J gene TRBJ2-1; TRBD1 agrees at 7 bases. This CDR3 has 16 amino acids. Germline V gives CDR1 SGHTA, CDR2 FQGNSA. V was pared by 7 bases and J by 2 bases, with 11 bases of the junction left unmatched.

Here the CDR3 reads CASSSPGGSGANVLTF. Here the CDR3 DNA reads TGTGCCAGCAGCAGCCCAGGGGGCTCTGGGGCCAACGTCCTGACTTTC. This chain links TRBV9 with TRBJ2-6; the match to TRBD1 covers 7 bases. The germline V gene encodes CDR1 SGDLS and CDR2 YYNGEE. The CDR3 runs to 16 residues. Trimming cost V 4 bases and J 0 bases; bases outside gene matches: 4.

J is TRBJ1-1 and V is TRBV18; D perhaps matches TRBD1 (5 bases). CDR1 is KGHSH, CDR2 LQKENI, per germline. V was shortened by 4 bases and J by 3 bases, with 18 bases between the two germline ends. This CDR3 has 16 amino acids. The CDR3 reads CASSQGLTGSYTEAFF. DNA for the CDR3: TGTGCCAGCTCACAGGGTTTAACAGGCAGCTACACTGAAGCTTTCTTT.

This clone came up once. V gene TRBV12-2 combines with J gene TRBJ1-4. TRBV12-2 is shown as a pseudogene. The CDR3 is made up of 17 amino acids. For the CDR3, the DNA is TGTGCAAGTCGGCCATGCGGTAGACCGGCAACTAATGAAAAACTGTTTTTT. Translation gives CASRPCGRPATNEKLFF.

J is TRBJ1-1 and V is TRBV2; D not resolved. CDR1 is SNHLY, CDR2 FYNNEI, per germline. V was pared by 6 bases and J by 0 bases, with 14 bases between. The CDR3 runs 15 residues. CDR3 region: CASSGSGGLNTEAFF. CDR3 DNA sequence: TGTGCCAGCAGCGGTAGTGGAGGACTGAACACTGAAGCTTTCTTT.

The chain carries TRBV12-3 or TRBV12-4 and TRBJ2-1; 8 nucleotides align to TRBD2. J was trimmed by 9 bases and V by 8 bases; bases with no gene match: 6. The CDR3 covers 12 residues. The CDR3 nucleotides are TGTGCCAGCGGGGAGCGGGAGAGTGAGCAGTTCTTC. Amino acids: CASGERESEQFF.

The chain links TRBV11-2 to TRBJ2-7; 10 nucleotides match TRBD2. J gave up 5 bases and V 4 bases, and 8 bases lay outside the gene matches. This CDR3 spans 15 amino acids. The germline V gene has CDR1 SGHAT and CDR2 FQNNGV. The CDR3 protein is CASSSWGTSVDEQYF. The CDR3, as DNA: TGTGCCAGCAGCTCCTGGGGGACTAGCGTCGACGAGCAGTACTTC.

This rearrangement joins TRBV7-9 to TRBJ1-3; D perhaps matches TRBD1 (6 bases). Trimming pared 3 bases from V and 2 bases from J, leaving 8 bases between. This CDR3 spans 14 amino acids. Germline values: CDR1 SEHNR, CDR2 FQNEAQ (reference sequence). The DNA for the CDR3 is TGTGCCAGCAGCTTGGCAGGGGCTGGAAACACCATATATTTT. Translation: CASSLAGAGNTIYF.

The chain has TRBV28 and TRBJ2-7; TRBD1 agrees at 8 bases. Germline V gene sequence: CDR1 MDHEN, CDR2 SYDVKM. After removal of 5 bases from V and 6 bases from J, the junction contained 12 bases not matched to a gene. This CDR3 is 15 amino acids long. The CDR3 sequence: CASSPHQGAIPEQYF. For the CDR3, the DNA is TGTGCCAGCAGTCCCCACCAGGGGGCCATACCCGAGCAGTACTTC.

This chain joins TRBV18 and TRBJ2-3; 7 positions match TRBD2. This CDR3 has 15 amino acids. Germline lookup yields CDR1 KGHSH and CDR2 LQKENI. The ends lost 3 bases at V and 5 bases at J; junction bases unmatched: 8. CDR3 in amino acids: CASSPTGTTGDTQYF. The CDR3 nucleotides are TGTGCCAGCTCACCTACCGGGACTACCGGAGATACGCAGTATTTT.

The V call is TRBV11-3, the J call TRBJ2-7; 9 bases are shared with TRBD2. Germline CDR1 and CDR2: SGHNT and YENEEA. This CDR3 contains 13 residues. J lost 3 bases, V lost 6 bases, and 3 bases had no gene match. CDR3 sequence: CASRALAGYEQYF. In DNA form, the CDR3 reads TGTGCCAGCAGGGCACTAGCGGGCTACGAGCAGTACTTC.

The chain recombines TRBV3-1 (or the pseudogene TRBV3-2) with TRBJ1-2, with TRBD1 matching over 9 bases. V lost 4 bases and J lost 3; bases outside the gene matches: 3. Germline lookup yields CDR1 LGHDT and CDR2 YNNKEL (reference sequence). CDR3 length equals 14 residues. The DNA for the CDR3 is TGTGCCAGCAGCCGTACAGGGGGCGACTATGGCTACACCTTC. Translating gives CASSRTGGDYGYTF.